The clone carrying this TCR beta chain was seen more than once but under ten times. Antigen unknown. The sample belongs to a study of glioma-infiltrating T cells. TCR alpha and beta CDR3 regions were amplified from RNA using iRepertoire nested multiplex PCR. For one-step reverse transcription and amplification, 100-400 ng of tissue mRNA or PBMC total RNA was used. In TCRdb, the multiplex PCR reads were re-called with MiXCR into one record per CDR3 protein. The sample carries over 90,000 distinct CDR3 sequences, around 30% recorded once. Study-wide results and limits: Tissue and blood shared very few CDR3 sequences. Non-neoplastic patients had below-expected tissue-blood divergence, while all gliomas exceeded expectation.

Germline values: CDR1 ENHRY, CDR2 SYGVKD. With 2 bases removed from V and 4 bases from J, the gap between germline ends came to 8 bases. The CDR3 totals 13 residues. The TCR comes from a human donor with low-grade glioma or glioblastoma, undergoing nonglioma brain surgery, or in good health (not recorded which). J is TRBJ1-2 and V is TRBV10-3; D is ambiguous. The sample taken for sequencing was glioma tissue, nonneoplastic brain tissue, or PBMCs (not recorded which). The CDR3 DNA is TGTGCCATCAGTGAGCCAGATGGCTATGGCTACACCTTC. It is translated as CAISEPDGYGYTF.